A selection of T cell receptor beta chains follows, all from one sample in a study of shared T cell receptors in the human thymus. Profiling relied on immunoSEQ multiplex PCR, and the TCRdb table lists in-frame clones only, not all of them. Among 500,000 to 850,000 clones, about 87% were seen once, and the ten largest hold more than 0.009%. Another study also made use of these data, one on human thymus T cells.

Sequenced: thymocytes. The receptors shown here come from a boy under two years old with a congenital heart defect. Both conserved end residues are part of each CDR3. Each record gives: D gene, V gene, J gene, clone size, CDR3 DNA, CDR3 protein. A D gene is named only where the DNA matches it firmly. For some rows the clone size is stated as once, few or many, or as a class when expanded; others skip it.

TRBD1,TRBV2,TRBJ1-5,few,TGTGCCAGCAGTGTGGGCCAACAGGGGGCAAAGCAGCCCCAGCATTTT,CASSVGQQGAKQPQHF
-,TRBV14,TRBJ2-2,-,TGTGCCAGCAGCCAAGTGTCGACAGGATCGAACACCGGGGAGCTGTTTTTT,CASSQVSTGSNTGELFF
-,TRBV5-8,TRBJ1-1,once,TGTGCCAGCAGTCGGGAGGGCGGACTGATGAACACTGAAGCTTTCTTT,CASSREGGLMNTEAFF
-,TRBV6-5,TRBJ2-3,-,TGTGCCAGCAGGTCCACTAGGGAAGATACGCAGTATTTT,CASRSTREDTQYF
-,TRBV30,TRBJ1-6,-,TGTGCCTGGAGTGTCCCCGGGAAGGATAATTCACCCCTCCACTTT,CAWSVPGKDNSPLHF
-,TRBV2,TRBJ2-7,-,TGTGCCAGCAGGCCGGGACAACCTCTTGCCTACGAGCAGTACTTC,CASRPGQPLAYEQYF
TRBD2,TRBV5-6,TRBJ2-1,-,TGTGCCAGCAGCTGGCTAGCGGGCCCCAATGAGCAGTTCTTC,CASSWLAGPNEQFF
-,TRBV16,TRBJ1-1,few,TGTGCCAGCAGCCAGCGATTGAACACTGAAGCTTTCTTT,CASSQRLNTEAFF
TRBD2,TRBV27,TRBJ2-3,-,TGTGCCAGCAGTTTATCCGGGGGGACAGATACGCAGTATTTT,CASSLSGGTDTQYF
TRBD2,TRBV30,TRBJ2-3,once,TGTGCCTGGAGCGGGAGGGTAACAGATACGCAGTATTTT,CAWSGRVTDTQYF
-,TRBV6-1,TRBJ1-5,-,TGTGCCAGCAGCTCTCACTACCCCGGTCAGCCCCAGCATTTT,CASSSHYPGQPQHF
TRBD2,TRBV6-6,TRBJ2-2,-,TGTGCCAGCAGTCCGCTCGGACTAGCGGTCACCGGGGAGCTGTTTTTT,CASSPLGLAVTGELFF
TRBD2,TRBV5-1,TRBJ2-1,few,TGCGCCAGCAGCCCCGGGACTAGCGGAGGTGGGAATGAGCAGTTCTTC,CASSPGTSGGGNEQFF
TRBD1,TRBV7-9,TRBJ2-7,-,TGTGCCAGCAGCTTAGCGGGGACAGGGTCATACGAGCAGTACTTC,CASSLAGTGSYEQYF
TRBD1,TRBV7-7,TRBJ2-1,-,TGTGCTAGCAGCCGGGACAGCACCTCCCGCAATGAGCAGTTCTTC,CASSRDSTSRNEQFF
TRBD1,TRBV28,TRBJ1-4,-,TGTGCCAGCAGTTTACCTCGACAGGGTCTGGCTAATGAAAAACTGTTTTTT,CASSLPRQGLANEKLFF
TRBD2,TRBV11-2,TRBJ2-5,-,TGTGCCAGCAGCCCCCCTAGCGGGAGGGATGTGGGGGAGACCCAGTACTTC,CASSPPSGRDVGETQYF
TRBD2,TRBV7-7,TRBJ2-1,-,TGTGCCAGCAGCGGGACTAGCGGGATTAGATTTCACAATGAGCAGTTCTTC,CASSGTSGIRFHNEQFF
-,TRBV9,TRBJ2-7,-,TGTGCCAGCAGCGTAGCTACAGATTTGCATTACGAGCAGTACTTC,CASSVATDLHYEQYF
-,TRBV4-1,TRBJ2-1,-,TGCGCCAGCAGCCAACGTCTAGGGCACGAGGATGCGGACAATGAGCAGCTCTTC,CASSQRLGHEDADNEQLF
TRBD1,TRBV27,TRBJ1-2,-,TGTGCCAGCAGTCCGACGCAACCGGGACAGGGGAATGGCTACACCTTC,CASSPTQPGQGNGYTF
-,TRBV28,TRBJ2-7,-,TGTGCCAGCACCCTAAACATCGCGGGCGAGCAGTACTTC,CASTLNIAGEQYF
-,TRBV5-1,TRBJ2-7,-,TGCGCCAGCAGCTTGCGTGACAGGACCTACGAGCAGTACTTC,CASSLRDRTYEQYF
TRBD1,TRBV30,TRBJ2-7,few,TGTGCCTGGAGTGCCTCCCGGCAGGGGGCGGCATCCGAGCAGTACTTC,CAWSASRQGAASEQYF
TRBD1,TRBV2,TRBJ2-1,-,TGTGCCAGCAACGCGACAGGGGGTTTTGATGAGCAGTTCTTC,CASNATGGFDEQFF
-,TRBV11-2,TRBJ2-7,-,TGTGCCAGCAGCTTAGGTGCAGACTACTACGAGCAGTACTTC,CASSLGADYYEQYF
TRBD1,TRBV2,TRBJ1-5,-,TGTGCCAGCAGTGTACACGATCCCGGACAGGGTCGATGTCAGCCCCAGCATTTT,CASSVHDPGQGRCQPQHF
TRBD2,TRBV28,TRBJ2-7,-,TGTGCCAGCAGTTTTGCGGGGGGTAACGAGCAGTACTTC,CASSFAGGNEQYF
-,TRBV27,TRBJ2-1,-,TGTGCCAGCATTAGCCCCCGGGGCAATGAGCAGTTCTTC,CASISPRGNEQFF
TRBD1,TRBV27,TRBJ1-1,once,TGTGCCAGCAGTGGACAGGGGCGCACTGAAGCTTTCTTT,CASSGQGRTEAFF
TRBD1,TRBV2,TRBJ1-5,-,TGTGCCAGCAGGGGCGGGACAGTGAATAGCAATCAGCCCCAGCATTTT,CASRGGTVNSNQPQHF
TRBD2,TRBV4-3,TRBJ2-1,few,TGCGCCAGCAGCCCGGGGACTAGTTTTTACAATGAGCAGTTCTTC,CASSPGTSFYNEQFF
TRBD2,TRBV27,TRBJ2-1,-,TGTGCCAGCAGTTTATCGTTTAGCGAGACTAGCGGTATTAATGAGCAGTTCTTC,CASSLSFSETSGINEQFF
TRBD1,TRBV5-6,TRBJ1-5,-,TGTGCCAGCAGCTTGAGATGGACAGGGGAAGAAGGGGCTCAGCCCCAGCATTTT,CASSLRWTGEEGAQPQHF
-,TRBV27,TRBJ2-7,-,TGTGCCAGCAGTTTTGCTAGCGAGTTCTACGAGCAGTACTTC,CASSFASEFYEQYF
-,TRBV19,TRBJ1-4,-,TGTGCCAGTAATAACCAGGGGATCTTTGAAAAACTGTTTTTT,CASNNQGIFEKLFF
-,TRBV13,TRBJ1-1,-,TGTGCCAGCACGGGAAAGAACACTGAAGCTTTCTTT,CASTGKNTEAFF
TRBD1,TRBV11-1,TRBJ1-2,-,TGTGCCAGCAGCCTACGGGAAAACAGGGGATCCCATGGCTACACCTTC,CASSLRENRGSHGYTF
TRBD2,TRBV2,TRBJ2-3,-,TGTGCCAGCAGCGAAGCGGGAGGGGGTACAGATACGCAGTATTTT,CASSEAGGGTDTQYF
TRBD1,TRBV19,TRBJ2-6,-,TGTGCCAGTAGTATCGGACAGGGGGAGGGCTCTGGGGCCAACGTCCTGACTTTC,CASSIGQGEGSGANVLTF
-,TRBV19,TRBJ1-4,few,TGTGCCAGTAGCGACGTGGGACATGCAAATGAAAAACTGTTTTTT,CASSDVGHANEKLFF
TRBD2,TRBV30,TRBJ2-3,few,TGTGCCTGGAGTGTACAGGGGACTAGCGGCACAGATACGCAGTATTTT,CAWSVQGTSGTDTQYF
TRBD1,TRBV9,TRBJ2-7,-,TGTGCCAGCAGCGTAGTGCCCGACAGGGGGCCCTACGAGCAGTACTTC,CASSVVPDRGPYEQYF
TRBD1,TRBV7-2,TRBJ2-7,-,TGTGCCAGCAGCGACTTCCGGGACAGGGCTGGGACCTACGAGCAGTACTTC,CASSDFRDRAGTYEQYF